The 6 T cell receptor beta chains below all came from one sample that was sequenced in a study of post-analysis software for immune sequencing data. The study, taken as a whole, reports: Among 5 or 6 TRBV segments more frequent in patients than controls were TRBV5-6, TRBV5-1 and TRBV20-1.

Antigens of these TCRs are unknown. TCR beta cDNA libraries had unique molecular identifiers. MiXCR, run by TCRdb on the PCR reads, gives a single entry per CDR3 protein. There are approximately 660,000 distinct CDR3 sequences in the sample; around 60% occur only once, and about 11% lies in the top ten. The specimen sequenced was blood. These receptors were taken from a girl aged 2 to 9 with multiple sclerosis.

The J gene is TRBJ2-1, the V gene TRBV12-3 or TRBV12-4, with 10 bases lining up with TRBD1. The V and J ends lost 3 bases and 5 bases, in that order; junction bases with no gene match: 7. The CDR3 contains 16 residues. The CDR3 region is CASSFGQGGSHNEQFF. CDR3 DNA: TGTGCCAGCAGTTTCGGACAGGGGGGTTCCCACAATGAGCAGTTCTTC.

This chain joins TRBV6-1 and TRBJ2-3; 8 nucleotides line up with TRBD2. Germline lookup yields CDR1 MNHNS and CDR2 SASEGT. This CDR3 comprises 14 residues. The ends lost 1 base at V and 4 bases at J; junction bases unmatched: 1. This chain's CDR3 is CASSEGGGPDTQYF. DNA for the CDR3: TGTGCCAGCAGTGAAGGCGGGGGGCCAGATACGCAGTATTTT.

The chain recombines TRBV5-1 with TRBJ2-1; TRBD2 is a possible D gene (5 bases). CDR1 SGHRS and CDR2 YFSETQ come from the germline V gene. V was clipped by 3 bases and J by 10 bases, with 14 bases between them. The CDR3 has 13 amino acids. The CDR3 region has the DNA TGCGCCAGCAGCTCGCGAGACTATCAAGAGCAGTTCTTC. This translates into CASSSRDYQEQFF.

The genes are TRBV7-2 and TRBJ2-1, with 7 bases that match TRBD1. V was pared by 0 bases and J by 6 bases, with 8 bases of the junction left unmatched. The CDR3 totals 16 residues. Germline lookup yields CDR1 SGHTA and CDR2 FQGNSA. CDR3 loop: CASSLAVRGRFNEQFF. The DNA of the CDR3 is TGTGCCAGCAGCTTAGCGGTGAGGGGGCGCTTCAATGAGCAGTTCTTC.

The gene calls are TRBV10-3 and TRBJ2-5, with unresolved D. The CDR3 is 15 residues long. The V end lost 0 bases, the J end lost 1 base, and 9 bases lay between the germline ends. The V gene's germline CDR1 is ENHRY and CDR2 SYGVKD. The CDR3 loop reads CAISESITLQETQYF. CDR3 nucleotides: TGTGCCATCAGTGAGTCGATAACTCTCCAAGAGACCCAGTACTTC.

The rearrangement joins TRBV20-1 to TRBJ2-7, with 7 bases lining up with TRBD1. CDR1 and CDR2 (germline): DFQATT, SNEGSKA (reference sequence). This CDR3 spans 11 amino acids. CDR3 region: CRAGDSYEQYF. DNA of the CDR3: TGCAGGGCTGGGGACAGCTACGAGCAGTACTTC.